This entry lists 24 T cell receptor beta chains sequenced from one sample in a study of cytomegalovirus exposure and HLA in healthy donors. Method: immunoSEQ multiplex PCR; TCRdb's copy keeps in-frame clones and lacks some. The repertoire has 65,000 to 80,000 clones, 94% of them found once; the top ten carry over 2%. The material sequenced was PBMCs. The receptor source for this set is a woman aged 18-30 years in good health and CMV-seronegative.

DNA of the CDR3: TGTGCCAGCAGTGTGGGAGTTCGTCGCGGCTACACCTTC. Translation gives CASSVGVRRGYTF. V usage is TRBV2 and J usage is TRBJ1-2; unclear D gene. Trimming removed 4 bases at V and 8 bases at J, with 14 bases between. CDR1 and CDR2 (germline): SNHLY, FYNNEI. The CDR3 is 13 amino acids.

The chain employs TRBV27 and TRBJ2-7; 7 bases match TRBD1. V gave up 5 bases and J gave up 6 bases; unmatched junction bases: 7. This CDR3 comprises 13 residues. Germline assignment: CDR1 MNHEY and CDR2 SMNVEV (reference sequence). Here the CDR3 reads CASSVTGVAEQYF. For the CDR3, the DNA is TGTGCCAGCAGTGTAACAGGGGTAGCCGAGCAGTACTTC.

This chain joins TRBV6-1 and TRBJ1-3; 8 nucleotides align to TRBD1. CDR3 length equals 18 residues. Germline V gene lookup returns CDR1 MNHNS and CDR2 SASEGT. The V segment lost 2 bases and the J segment 4 bases; nucleotides outside the gene matches: 13. The CDR3 spells CASSERLDRVGRGNTIYF. The CDR3 bases are TGTGCCAGCAGTGAACGTTTGGACAGGGTGGGGAGGGGAAACACCATATATTTT.

In nucleotides, the CDR3 is TGTGCCAGCAGCTTAGGACAGAACAATGAGCAGTTCTTC. Protein: CASSLGQNNEQFF. J is TRBJ2-1 and V is TRBV7-8; tentatively, D is TRBD1 (5 bases). CDR3 length: 13 residues. Deletions cut 1 base from V and 5 bases from J, with 6 bases between. Germline assignment: CDR1 SGHVS and CDR2 FQNEAQ.

CDR3 coding DNA: TGTGCCAGCAGTTACTCGACAGACCGATCTAACTATGGCTACACCTTC. Translated, it gives CASSYSTDRSNYGYTF. V is TRBV6-5 and J is TRBJ1-2, with a tentative D call TRBD1 (5 bases). V lost 0 bases and J lost 0, with 11 bases in between. Germline V gives CDR1 MNHEY, CDR2 SVGAGI. This CDR3 is 16 amino acids long.

The chain employs TRBV6-5 and TRBJ2-3, with 7 bases that match TRBD2. There are 14 residues in the CDR3. After removal of 6 bases from V and 3 bases from J, the junction contained 6 bases not matched to a gene. CDR1 and CDR2 (germline): MNHEY, SVGAGI. The CDR3 DNA sequence: TGTGCCAGCAGAGGACTAGTCAAGACAGATACGCAGTATTTT. It yields the protein CASRGLVKTDTQYF.

The chain carries TRBV19 and TRBJ2-2; D possibly corresponds to TRBD1 (5 bases). Germline CDR1 LNHDA, CDR2 SQIVND (reference sequence). The CDR3 runs 12 residues. V shed 7 bases and J shed 6 bases, with 9 bases lying between them. CDR3 residues: CASIKGSGELFF. The DNA of the CDR3 is TGTGCCAGTATCAAGGGGTCCGGGGAGCTGTTTTTT. Full variable domain (missing parts from reference TRBV19 and TRBJ2-2): DGGITQSPKYLFRKEGQNVTLSCEQNLNHDAMYWYRQDPGQGLRLIYYSQIVNDFQKGDIAEGYSVSREKKESFPLTVTSAQKNPTAFYLCASIKGSGELFFGEGSRLTVL.

This clone was picked up a small number of times. The gene calls are TRBV2 and TRBJ2-2, with TRBD2 identical over 9 bases. Germline loops: CDR1 SNHLY, CDR2 FYNNEI. V lost 4 bases, J lost 4 bases, and 4 bases stayed unmatched. The CDR3 spans 15 residues. CDR3 sequence reads: CASSGVAGVTGELFF. The CDR3 DNA reads TGTGCCAGCAGTGGAGTAGCGGGAGTCACCGGGGAGCTGTTTTTT.

This clone was seen only once. The chain recombines TRBV5-1 with TRBJ2-7; 8 positions match TRBD2. The junction had 12 bases not matched to a gene; V was cut back by 3 bases and J by 1 base. CDR1 and CDR2 (germline): SGHRS, YFSETQ. This CDR3 has 17 amino acids. The CDR3 reads CASSYPGSGTSSYEQYF. The CDR3 DNA follows: TGCGCCAGCAGCTATCCCGGGTCGGGGACTAGTTCCTACGAGCAGTACTTC. The entire variable domain, with the rest obtained from reference TRBV5-1 and TRBJ2-7, is as follows: KAGVTQTPRYLIKTRGQQVTLSCSPISGHRSVSWYQQTPGQGLQFLFEYFSETQRNKGNFPGRFSGRQFSNSRSEMNVSTLELGDSALYLCASSYPGSGTSSYEQYFGPGTRLTVT.

This chain connects TRBV6-4 to TRBJ2-3, with 9 nucleotides matching TRBD2. The J segment lost 0 bases and the V segment lost 3 bases, leaving 1 base of the junction unmatched. The CDR3 has 15 residues. In germline, CDR1 is MRHNA, CDR2 SNTAGT. The CDR3 DNA follows: TGTGCCAGCAGTGATGCGGGAGGGAGCACAGATACGCAGTATTTT. Its translation: CASSDAGGSTDTQYF.

The chain links TRBV9 to TRBJ2-3; 7 bases fit TRBD1. Trimming took 5 bases from V and 4 from J; bases not matched to a gene: 10. The germline V gene encodes CDR1 SGDLS and CDR2 YYNGEE. The CDR3 is 15 amino acids. The CDR3 reads CASSHGTVIADTQYF. The CDR3 bases are TGTGCCAGCAGTCACGGGACAGTGATTGCAGATACGCAGTATTTT.

The CDR3 reads CASSGSGGLTGELFF. CDR3 coding DNA: TGTGCCAGCAGCGGATCGGGCGGACTCACCGGGGAGCTGTTTTTT. V gene TRBV9 combines with J gene TRBJ2-2; D may be TRBD2 (5 bases). Germline-derived CDR1 and CDR2 are SGDLS and YYNGEE. The CDR3 is made up of 15 amino acids. V gave up 3 bases and J gave up 4 bases, with 13 bases separating them.

The rearrangement uses TRBV2 and TRBJ2-3; TRBD2 matches at 13 bases. The CDR3 is 15 residues long. V lost 6 bases to trimming and J lost 3 bases; unmatched junction nucleotides: 3. Germline CDR1 SNHLY, CDR2 FYNNEI. The CDR3: CASRWTSGSTDTQYF. The CDR3 region has the DNA TGTGCCAGCAGGTGGACTAGCGGGAGTACAGATACGCAGTATTTT.

The J gene is TRBJ2-7, the V gene TRBV5-1; D perhaps matches TRBD2 (6 bases). Germline values: CDR1 SGHRS, CDR2 YFSETQ. This CDR3 is 14 amino acids long. The germline V and J ends were trimmed by 3 bases and 4 bases, with 14 bases remaining between them. CDR3 in amino acids: CASSSPGLLYEQYF. The CDR3 coding sequence is TGCGCCAGCAGCTCCCCGGGACTCCTTTACGAGCAGTACTTC.

The chain has TRBV7-8 and TRBJ2-2, with D tentatively TRBD1 (5 bases). Germline-derived CDR1 and CDR2 are SGHVS and FQNEAQ. The CDR3 runs 15 residues. V was shortened by 5 bases and J by 6 bases, with 16 bases between the two germline ends. In DNA form, the CDR3 reads TGTGCCAGCAGCCCCTCTGGGGCCTCGGCCGGGGAGCTGTTTTTT. Its translation is CASSPSGASAGELFF.

The rearrangement joins TRBV18 to TRBJ1-1; D call uncertain. This CDR3 spans 16 amino acids. The germline V gene has CDR1 KGHSH and CDR2 LQKENI. Trimming left V 2 bases short and J 0 bases short, with 13 bases between. The CDR3 sequence: CASSPIPQTLNTEAFF. CDR3 coding DNA: TGTGCCAGCTCACCAATTCCACAAACACTGAACACTGAAGCTTTCTTT. Based on the CDR3 plus reference TRBV18 and TRBJ1-1, the full variable domain is NAGVMQNPRHLVRRRGQEARLRCSPMKGHSHVYWYRQLPEEGLKFMVYLQKENIIDESGMPKERFSAEFPKEGPSILRIQQVVRGDSAAYFCASSPIPQTLNTEAFFGQGTRLTVV.

This chain joins TRBV4-3 and TRBJ1-4; TRBD1 matches 8 bases. J gave up 10 bases and V 1 base, and 8 bases lay outside the gene matches. This CDR3 spans 15 amino acids. The germline V gene encodes CDR1 LGHNA and CDR2 YSLEER. The CDR3 DNA reads TGCGCCAGCAGCCAAGGGACAGGGCGGGGTGGAAAACTGTTTTTT. Translating gives CASSQGTGRGGKLFF.

The V and J genes are TRBV30 and TRBJ1-2; TRBD1 might be the D (6 bases). CDR3 length equals 16 residues. CDR1 is GTSNPN and CDR2 is SVGIG in the germline V gene (reference sequence). V lost 4 bases, J lost 7 bases, and 25 bases lay in between. CDR3 loop: CAWKEYGGGFKFGYTF. The CDR3 DNA is TGTGCCTGGAAGGAGTATGGGGGCGGTTTTAAGTTTGGCTACACCTTC.

The V call is TRBV27, the J call TRBJ2-1; the match to TRBD1 covers 7 bases. The CDR3 consists of 11 residues. Germline trimming cut 2 bases from V and 13 bases from J; bases unmatched to any gene: 2. CDR1 is MNHEY and CDR2 is SMNVEV in the germline V gene (reference sequence). The CDR3 DNA sequence: TGTGCCAGCAGTTTAAGGGGGCTACAGTTCTTC. Amino acid sequence: CASSLRGLQFF.

V is TRBV6-6 and J is TRBJ2-3; D is perhaps TRBD2 (6 bases). Deletions cut 2 bases from V and 2 bases from J, with 14 bases between. Germline V lookup: CDR1 MNHNY, CDR2 SVGAGI (reference sequence). CDR3 length: 16 residues. DNA for the CDR3: TGTGCCAGCAGTTACGTTCGGGACTCAACCACAGATACGCAGTATTTT. Translation gives CASSYVRDSTTDTQYF.

This chain joins TRBV15 and TRBJ2-7; a possible D gene is TRBD2 (5 bases). Germline CDR1 is LNHNV and CDR2 is YYDKDF (reference sequence). There are 13 residues in the CDR3. V was shortened by 5 bases and J by 2 bases, with 10 bases between the two germline ends. CDR3 amino acids: CATSFTGTYEQYF. The DNA for the CDR3 is TGTGCCACCAGCTTCACGGGGACCTACGAGCAGTACTTC.

The chain combines TRBV11-3 with TRBJ2-1; D uncertain. Trimming removed 2 bases at V and 0 bases at J, with 11 bases between. CDR3 length equals 16 residues. The germline CDR1 and CDR2 sequences are SGHNT and YENEEA. The DNA of the CDR3 is TGTGCCAGCAGCTTACGAGGAACTAACTCCTACAATGAGCAGTTCTTC. Its protein product is CASSLRGTNSYNEQFF.

The rearrangement links TRBV10-3 to TRBJ2-7, with 7 bases matching TRBD2. The CDR3 extends over 15 amino acids. The germline gives CDR1 ENHRY, CDR2 SYGVKD. Trimming removed 0 bases from V and 7 bases from J; junction bases left unmatched: 9. CDR3 residues: CAISESLREWNEQYF. The CDR3 DNA reads as TGTGCCATCAGTGAGTCGCTGCGGGAGTGGAATGAGCAGTACTTC.

The chain combines TRBV10-3 with TRBJ1-5; 10 bases align to TRBD1. Germline lookup yields CDR1 ENHRY and CDR2 SYGVKD. The CDR3 totals 15 residues. V trimming: 4 bases; J trimming: 3 bases; junction bases outside the gene matches: 3. The CDR3 spells CAISGGTGDNQPQHF. CDR3 nucleotides: TGTGCCATCAGTGGCGGGACAGGGGACAATCAGCCCCAGCATTTT.